The clone carrying this T cell receptor (beta chain) was seen only a few times. No antigen is known for it. Most tumor samples had about 5 ug input DNA in two replicates. Sequencing was performed with immunoSEQ multiplex PCR; in TCRdb, only in-frame clones are kept and a portion is missing. The table includes over 10,000 clones, under 60% detected once. This entry is derived from a study of neoadjuvant anti-PD-1 for oral cavity cancer. Study observations and caveats: Expansion of preexisting intratumoral clones was suggested to aid response. Only a few patients per response group were TCR-analyzed; validation needed.

The CDR3 contains 18 residues. Germline CDR1 MDHEN, CDR2 SYDVKM. The trim removed 5 bases at V and 4 bases at J, leaving 17 bases unmatched. Sequenced material: tumor tissue, taken before nivolumab (anti-PD-1) treatment. The TCR comes from a person aged 40 to 85 with oral cavity squamous cell carcinoma. The V call is TRBV28, the J call TRBJ1-3, with TRBD1 matching 7 bases. The DNA for the CDR3 is TGTGCCAGCAGTCAAATTGGGGGAACCGGGACAGCCGGAAACACCATATATTTT. It specifies CASSQIGGTGTAGNTIYF.